A single sample is the source of the 5 T cell receptor beta chains below, sequenced in a study of siplizumab effects on memory and regulatory T cells. Sequencing was performed with immunoSEQ multiplex PCR; in TCRdb, only in-frame clones are kept and a portion is missing. The sample lists some 120,000 clones, about 94% occurring once. Material for sequencing was non-Treg CD4+ T cells sorted from blood. Receptor source: a human donor in good health.

Details on this clone: The same CDR3 can be traced to other DNA sequences in this sample. The rearrangement joins TRBV6-1 to TRBJ1-5, with a tentative D call TRBD1 (5 bases). Trimming shortened V by 5 bases and J by 3 bases, and 8 bases separated the two germline ends. CDR3 length: 13 amino acids. Germline lookup yields CDR1 MNHNS and CDR2 SASEGT. CDR3 region: CASSTGINQPQHF. The CDR3 DNA reads as TGTGCCAGCAGTACAGGTATCAATCAGCCCCAGCATTTT.

The rearrangement joins TRBV6-5 to TRBJ1-3; D is possibly TRBD1 (5 bases). Trimming removed 0 bases from V and 4 bases from J, with 10 bases in between. Looked up from germline, CDR1 is MNHEY and CDR2 is SVGAGI. The CDR3 is 15 residues long. CDR3 nucleotide sequence: TGTGCCAGCAGTTACTCAGGCAGGGCGGGAAACACCATATATTTT. Translated, it gives CASSYSGRAGNTIYF.

The chain is built from TRBV10-3 and TRBJ1-1; D not certain. This CDR3 is 14 amino acids long. Germline V gene data show CDR1 as ENHRY and CDR2 as SYGVKD. V shed 0 bases and J shed 8 bases, with 13 bases lying between them. The CDR3 protein is CAISESGSGREAFF. The DNA of the CDR3 is TGTGCCATCAGTGAGTCGGGAAGTGGGAGAGAAGCTTTCTTT.

This chain connects TRBV7-6 to TRBJ2-5; TRBD2 is a possible D gene (5 bases). Trimming pared 0 bases from V and 7 bases from J, leaving 9 bases between. CDR3 length equals 13 residues. Germline V gives CDR1 SGHVS, CDR2 FNYEAQ. CDR3 amino acids: CASSLARDGTQYF. In DNA form, the CDR3 reads TGTGCCAGCAGCTTAGCGAGGGATGGGACCCAGTACTTC.

The V gene is TRBV4-1, the J gene TRBJ1-5; D unresolved. Germline V CDR1 and CDR2: MGHRA, YSYEKL. The ends were cut back, 1 base at V and 1 base at J, with 14 bases in the middle. The CDR3 has 17 residues. Here the CDR3 reads CASSQGPMGSSNQPQHF. As DNA, the CDR3 is TGCGCCAGCAGCCAAGGACCCATGGGCAGCAGCAATCAGCCCCAGCATTTT.